This T cell receptor (beta chain) was identified during a study of T cells expressing NK-cell markers. As regards this clonotype: The antigen remains unidentified.

TCRdb re-called the 5' RACE reads; one entry per CDR3 protein, DNA not given. The table lists 150,000 or so distinct CDR3 sequences, with 37% in the top ten. Findings and limits, study-wide: Dominant NKG2C+ clonotypes in five to seven donors made up about 1.0-7.5% of CD8+ T cells. The same clonotypes also predominated in the CD3+CD56-NKG2C+ fraction of a few donors.

Looked up from germline, CDR1 is SGHDT and CDR2 is YYEEEE. CDR3 length: 15 amino acids. Sequenced: blood T cells: a sorted CD56 or NKG2C T cell subset, CD4+ or CD8+ T cells, or bulk PBMC T cells (not recorded which). The V call is TRBV5-6, the J call TRBJ1-1; lacking DNA, the TRBD1 call made by TCRdb goes unchecked. The source is a woman between 50 and 59 years old in good health. The CDR3 is CASSSEQAWNTEAFF.